This TCR beta chain was profiled in a study of regulatory T cells in long-lasting Graves disease. About the study: Those Graves' patients who were newly diagnosed had been on antithyroid drugs under 3 months.

Notes on the study in general: Graves' patients with persistent disease showed TCR diversity lower than patients newly diagnosed.

HTBI primers from iRepertoire and Arm-PCR of CDR3 regions yielded the TCR beta libraries. Each CDR3 protein is one row after TCRdb ran MiXCR on the multiplex PCR reads. The profile shows 300,000 to 400,000 distinct CDR3 sequences, under 20% of them singletons. Of note for this clonotype: No antigen is known for it. It differs at one base from a far larger clone, so likely a read error.

The time point denotes: newly diagnosed GD, antithyroid drugs for less than 3 months. The TCR library used RNA extracted from PBMCs. The guidelines of the American Thyroid Association were the basis for diagnosing Graves' disease. The germline CDR1 and CDR2 sequences are SGHVS and FQNEAQ. J gave up 3 bases and V 3 bases, and 8 bases lay outside the gene matches. There are 15 residues in the CDR3. The chain is built from TRBV7-8 and TRBJ2-7, with 7 bases lining up with TRBD1. The sequenced sample was peripheral blood mononuclear cells (PBMCs), obtained at new diagnosis, from a patient treated with antithyroid drugs. This sequence originates from a female donor with Graves disease. Written as DNA, the CDR3 is TGTGCCAGCAGCTTCGGGTCTGCAGGGGGCTACGAGCAGTACTTC. Encoded protein: CASSFGSAGGYEQYF. Complete variable domain (other parts from reference TRBV7-8 and TRBJ2-7): GAGVSQSPRYKVAKRGQDVALRCDPISGHVSLFWYQQALGQGPEFLTYFQNEAQLDKSGLPSDRFFAERPEGSVSTLKIQRTQQEDSAVYLCASSFGSAGGYEQYFGPGTRLTVT.